The entry below gives a single T cell receptor beta chain sequence along with its context. V dropped 7 bases and J dropped 0 bases, with 3 bases sitting between them. Germline V gene lookup returns CDR1 MDHEN and CDR2 SYDVKM. The CDR3 length is 11 residues. This specimen comes from a study of cytomegalovirus exposure and HLA in healthy donors. In the PCR, 60 Vbeta and 13 Jbeta primers were used. Only in-frame clones appear in the TCRdb table, and some are missing; sequencing was by immunoSEQ multiplex PCR. The sample has 30,000 or so clones, 65% seen once; the top ten hold about 20%. Sequenced sample: PBMCs. The TCR sequence derives from a man aged 50-60 years in good health and CMV-seropositive. The chain has TRBV28 and TRBJ1-1; D unclear. The CDR3 DNA reads as TGTGCCAGCACGTTGAACACTGAAGCTTTCTTT. The encoded protein is CASTLNTEAFF.